A selection of T cell receptor beta chains follows, all from one sample in a study of cytomegalovirus exposure and HLA in healthy donors. Assay: immunoSEQ multiplex PCR; the TCRdb copy retains only in-frame clones and omits some. Seen here are approximately 120,000 clones, 80% observed once, and the top ten hold more than 1%. Sequenced sample: PBMCs. These receptors were obtained from a female donor in good health and CMV-seronegative. CDR3s include the opening cysteine and the closing phenylalanine or tryptophan. Each record gives: clone size, D gene, V gene, J gene, CDR3 protein, CDR3 DNA. D genes are given only for firm matches. Clone size appears in some rows only: once, few, many, or a class for an expanded clone.

few,TRBD2,TRBV19,TRBJ2-1,CASSERRGVDEQFF,TGTGCCAGTAGTGAGCGCCGGGGGGTCGATGAGCAGTTCTTC
.,TRBD2,TRBV14,TRBJ2-1,CASSPWSSGSNEQFF,TGTGCCAGCAGCCCGTGGAGTAGCGGGAGCAATGAGCAGTTCTTC
.,.,TRBV28,TRBJ2-1,CASSFIKGSGLGYNEQFF,TGTGCCAGCAGTTTTATTAAAGGGTCGGGGTTAGGCTACAATGAGCAGTTCTTC
.,TRBD1,TRBV11-3,TRBJ2-5,CASSPGTVSQETQYF,TGTGCCAGCAGCCCCGGGACAGTATCACAAGAGACCCAGTACTTC
.,.,TRBV5-1,TRBJ2-4,CASTGTAQDSQYF,TGCGCCAGCACCGGGACTGCCCAAGACAGTCAGTACTTC
.,TRBD2,TRBV7-3,TRBJ2-2,CASSSQTSWANTGELFF,TGTGCCAGCAGCTCCCAGACTAGCTGGGCGAACACCGGGGAGCTGTTTTTT
.,TRBD1,TRBV4-1,TRBJ2-7,CASSQDTGEFDYEQYF,TGCGCCAGCAGCCAAGACACAGGGGAGTTCGACTACGAGCAGTACTTC
.,TRBD2,TRBV19,TRBJ2-1,CASSSGGDYNEQFF,TGTGCCAGTAGTAGCGGGGGGGACTACAATGAGCAGTTCTTC
.,.,TRBV5-3,TRBJ2-7,CARSFIPLYEQYF,TGTGCCAGAAGCTTCATTCCCCTCTACGAGCAGTACTTC
.,.,TRBV2,TRBJ1-2,CASGGSGQVGGYTF,TGTGCCAGCGGGGGGTCCGGGCAGGTTGGTGGCTACACCTTC
.,TRBD1,TRBV29-1,TRBJ2-1,CSVEDLDRGTYNEQFF,TGCAGCGTTGAAGATCTGGACAGGGGAACCTACAATGAGCAGTTCTTC
.,TRBD1,TRBV11-2,TRBJ1-3,CASSQNRGAGNTIYF,TGTGCCAGCAGCCAGAACAGGGGAGCGGGAAACACCATATATTTT
.,.,TRBV6-4,TRBJ2-2,CASRPDRDTGELFF,TGTGCCAGCAGACCCGACAGAGACACCGGGGAGCTGTTTTTT
.,TRBD1,TRBV28,TRBJ1-5,CASSSGTGEQPQHF,TGTGCCAGCAGTTCCGGGACAGGGGAACAGCCCCAGCATTTT
.,TRBD2,TRBV25-1,TRBJ2-1,CASSASGVYNEQFF,TGTGCCAGCAGTGCAAGCGGGGTTTACAATGAGCAGTTCTTC
.,.,TRBV7-8,TRBJ2-5,CASKRDSQETQYF,TGTGCCAGTAAACGGGACTCCCAAGAGACCCAGTACTTC
.,TRBD2,TRBV5-6,TRBJ2-3,CASSESGGAEYTQYF,TGTGCCAGCAGTGAGAGCGGGGGGGCGGAGTATACGCAGTATTTT
.,TRBD2,TRBV5-1,TRBJ2-1,CASSSSGSSYNEQFF,TGCGCCAGCAGCTCTAGCGGGAGCTCCTACAATGAGCAGTTCTTC
.,TRBD1,TRBV6-1,TRBJ1-6,CASSAGQGSNNSPLHF,TGTGCCAGCAGTGCGGGACAGGGCTCTAATAATTCACCCCTCCACTTT
.,.,TRBV6-1,TRBJ2-3,CASSEPGMADTQYF,TGTGCCAGCAGTGAACCGGGGATGGCAGATACGCAGTATTTT
few,.,TRBV5-1,TRBJ2-1,CASTEPAGNEQFF,TGCGCCAGCACCGAACCCGCGGGGAATGAGCAGTTCTTC
.,.,TRBV19,TRBJ2-2,CASSIELANTGELFF,TGTGCCAGTAGTATAGAACTAGCGAACACCGGGGAGCTGTTTTTT
.,.,TRBV5-4,TRBJ2-1,CASKQGGAAYNEQFF,TGTGCCAGCAAACAGGGGGGGGCGGCTTACAATGAGCAGTTCTTC
.,TRBD1,TRBV19,TRBJ1-1,CASRFQQGETEAFF,TGTGCCAGTAGGTTTCAGCAGGGGGAGACTGAAGCTTTCTTT
.,TRBD2,TRBV10-3,TRBJ2-7,CAISERASGSYEQYF,TGTGCCATCAGTGAAAGGGCTAGCGGGAGTTACGAGCAGTACTTC
.,TRBD1,TRBV19,TRBJ1-4,CASSHPTGANEKLFF,TGTGCCAGTAGCCATCCGACAGGGGCAAATGAAAAACTGTTTTTT
few,TRBD1,TRBV9,TRBJ2-2,CASSARPALGQPNTGELFF,TGTGCCAGCAGCGCCCGACCGGCCTTGGGACAGCCTAACACCGGGGAGCTGTTTTTT
.,.,TRBV28,TRBJ2-7,CASSFRGQPSYEQYF,TGTGCCAGCAGTTTCCGCGGGCAGCCAAGCTACGAGCAGTACTTC
.,.,TRBV18,TRBJ2-7,CASSPPERREQYF,TGTGCCAGCTCACCTCCCGAGAGAAGAGAGCAGTACTTC
.,.,TRBV28,TRBJ1-5,CASSLVGRNNQPQHF,TGTGCCAGCAGTTTAGTTGGCAGAAACAATCAGCCCCAGCATTTT
.,.,TRBV6-1,TRBJ1-2,CASGAGRLFDSF,TGTGCCAGCGGCGCGGGACGCCTTTTTGACTCCTTC
.,TRBD1,TRBV19,TRBJ1-5,CARETGGGDQPQHF,TGTGCCAGGGAGACAGGGGGCGGTGATCAGCCCCAGCATTTT
.,.,TRBV18,TRBJ2-7,CASSPPTSRHEQYF,TGTGCCAGCTCACCCCCGACTAGTCGGCACGAGCAGTACTTC
.,TRBD2,TRBV14,TRBJ2-7,CASSQDMGLAFEQYF,TGTGCCAGCAGCCAAGACATGGGACTAGCGTTTGAGCAGTACTTC
once,TRBD1,TRBV11-2,TRBJ1-3,CASSLGGQFGRNTIYF,TGTGCCAGCAGCTTAGGGGGACAGTTTGGGCGGAACACCATATATTTT
few,.,TRBV7-9,TRBJ1-1,CASSSVPGEDEAFF,TGTGCCAGCAGCTCCGTCCCGGGAGAGGATGAAGCTTTCTTT
.,TRBD1,TRBV9,TRBJ1-2,CASSSRQGERDYGYTF,TGTGCCAGCAGCTCCCGACAGGGGGAAAGGGACTATGGCTACACCTTC
.,TRBD1,TRBV30,TRBJ1-4,CAWSGQGNLGGLFF,TGTGCCTGGAGTGGACAGGGAAACCTAGGGGGACTGTTTTTT
.,TRBD1,TRBV28,TRBJ1-5,CASSLYSTGVQPQHF,TGTGCCAGCAGTTTATACTCGACAGGGGTGCAGCCCCAGCATTTT
.,.,TRBV30,TRBJ1-1,CAWSAGLGNTEAFF,TGTGCCTGGAGTGCCGGACTGGGAAACACTGAAGCTTTCTTT
.,.,TRBV11-2,TRBJ2-1,CASSLDRTASTREQFF,TGTGCCAGCAGCTTAGATCGCACCGCTAGCACGAGGGAGCAGTTCTTC
.,.,TRBV9,TRBJ2-6,CASSVVKKVDSYSGANVLTF,TGTGCCAGCAGCGTAGTCAAAAAAGTGGACAGTTACTCTGGGGCCAACGTCCTGACTTTC
.,.,TRBV7-9,TRBJ2-7,CASSLEQGPYEQYF,TGTGCCAGCAGCTTAGAACAGGGACCCTACGAGCAGTACTTC
.,TRBD2,TRBV5-1,TRBJ2-2,CASSLELAVTGELFF,TGCGCCAGCAGCTTGGAACTAGCGGTGACCGGGGAGCTGTTTTTT
once,.,TRBV29-1,TRBJ2-7,CSVEDPQGTTYEQYF,TGCAGCGTTGAAGACCCCCAAGGGACAACCTACGAGCAGTACTTC
.,.,TRBV25-1,TRBJ2-7,CASSEGLSTSYEQYF,TGTGCCAGCAGTGAAGGTCTATCTACTTCCTACGAGCAGTACTTC
.,.,TRBV7-9,TRBJ2-5,CASSLKGGETQYF,TGTGCCAGCAGCTTAAAAGGGGGAGAGACCCAGTACTTC
.,TRBD1,TRBV2,TRBJ1-4,CASNRGPNEKLFF,TGTGCCAGTAACAGGGGCCCTAATGAAAAACTGTTTTTT
.,TRBD1,TRBV12-5,TRBJ2-2,CASGPDKALPDRGNTGELLF,TGTGCTAGTGGTCCCGACAAAGCCTTACCGGACAGGGGGAACACCGGGGAGCTGCTTTTT
.,TRBD2,TRBV10-3,TRBJ2-1,CAISGTSGRGEQFF,TGTGCCATCAGTGGGACTAGCGGGAGAGGCGAGCAGTTCTTC
.,.,TRBV6-4,TRBJ1-6,CASSDSGLNNSPLHF,TGTGCCAGCAGTGACTCGGGACTGAATAATTCACCCCTCCACTTT
.,.,TRBV30,TRBJ1-2,CAWSVMGRRGRYGYTF,TGTGCCTGGAGTGTAATGGGTAGGCGAGGGAGATATGGCTACACCTTC
few,TRBD1,TRBV2,TRBJ1-5,CASSVAGTVHQPQHF,TGTGCCAGCAGTGTAGCCGGGACAGTTCATCAGCCCCAGCATTTT
.,TRBD1,TRBV10-3,TRBJ2-1,CAISDGTEVYNEQFF,TGTGCCATCAGTGACGGGACAGAAGTCTACAATGAGCAGTTCTTC
.,TRBD1,TRBV11-2,TRBJ2-1,CASSLETAGTGIFDEQFF,TGTGCCAGCAGCTTAGAAACGGCAGGGACAGGGATTTTCGATGAGCAGTTCTTC
.,.,TRBV30,TRBJ2-7,CAWSLRPEGEQYF,TGTGCCTGGAGTTTAAGACCGGAGGGGGAGCAGTACTTC
.,.,TRBV5-6,TRBJ1-1,CASSLTFRGNTEAFF,TGTGCCAGCAGCTTAACCTTCCGAGGGAACACTGAAGCTTTCTTT